This T cell receptor beta chain was identified in a study of OX40 agonist ivuxolimab in advanced cancers. About the full investigation: The costimulatory receptor OX40 (CD134) was targeted by ivuxolimab, a fully human IgG2 agonistic monoclonal antibody. Of the 50 to 55 patients in dose escalation, some 20 had hepatocellular carcinoma, some 15 had melanoma, 9 had renal cell carcinoma and 9 had head and neck cancer. Peripheral TCRbeta sequencing was intended to test whether TCR sequence diversity was altered and clonal T-cell expansion was caused by ivuxolimab. Prior anti-PD-1, anti-PD-L1 or anti-CTLA-4 therapy was permitted, and 40% of dose-escalation patients had received checkpoint inhibitors. Intravenous ivuxolimab was administered to patients every 2 weeks at six dose levels: 0.01, 0.1, 0.3, 1.5, 3 and 10 mg/kg. Partial responses were achieved by three dose-escalation patients, of whom one had hepatocellular carcinoma and two had cutaneous melanoma. The monotherapy dose-escalation portion (N ≈ 55 patients) of the phase I ivuxolimab trial is reported in the paper. The dose-escalation cohort was about 83% male with a mean age of roughly 62 years, ranging from about 23 to 85. What the authors observed across the whole study: In partial responders in the 0.1-3.0 mg/kg groups, normalized peripheral clonal expansion was found to be among the lowest, especially among CD8+ T cells. After ivuxolimab, expanded clones were on average more numerous among CD8+ T cells than among CD4+ T cells. At doses of 0.1 to 3.0 mg/kg, clonal expansion of both CD4+ and CD8+ T cells in blood was seen between baseline and week 6. The antigen specificity of the clonally expanded peripheral T cells was not determined. Low levels of normalized T-cell clonal expansion were also shown by some nonresponding patients.

V is pared back by 5 bases and J by 0 bases, with 16 bases lying between the germline termini. The germline V gene (reference sequence) supplies CDR1 MNHEY and CDR2 SMNVEV. The CDR3 sequence holds 16 residues, the cysteine and phenylalanine included. The only DNA kept is the CDR3, 48 bases in frame from the first base. Points on this clone: Its antigen target is currently unknown. No qualities accompany the bases; no much larger clone lies one base away.

Patients with autoimmune disease history or receiving systemic immunosuppression were excluded from the trial. In every dose cohort, peripheral blood was drawn for TCR sequencing at baseline, cycle 4 day 1, and cycle 7 day 1. Samples were obtained from an open-label, multicenter, first-in-human phase I dose-escalation trial of ivuxolimab. Adults with locally advanced or metastatic head and neck squamous cell, hepatocellular, melanoma or renal cell carcinoma were enrolled in the trial. Before TCR sequencing, CD4+ and CD8+ T cells were separately sorted from peripheral blood. Genomic DNA was extracted from sorted cells for sequencing of the TCRbeta CDR3 region. The immunoSEQ Assay was used for sequencing of TCRbeta CDR3 regions. Entries here come from immuneACCESS through TCRdb and include only in-frame sequences with V and J called. Some clones fail to appear in such tables; in the studies checked, an unresolved V gene covers under half of the shortfall, and the cause of the remainder is unknown. The sample has around 14,000 clones on record, about 84% of them singletons. Together, the top ten hold approximately 18% of the sample.

The V and J genes are TRBV27 and TRBJ1-1, and the D gene may be TRBD1, 5 bases matching. The origin of this receptor is an adult with an advanced solid tumor such as melanoma, head and neck, liver or kidney cancer. Specimen: CD4+ or CD8+ T cells sorted from blood, collected in a trial of the OX40 agonist ivuxolimab. For the CDR3, the sequence is CASSTRDRTMNTEAFF. The DNA reads as follows: TGTGCCAGCAGTACCCGGGACCGCACAATGAACACTGAAGCTTTCTTT.